This T cell receptor beta chain was recorded in a study of shared clonotypes between healthy human individuals. Study as a whole: Each donor contributed plates that comprised three CD4 naive, three CD4 memory, two CD8 naive and one CD8 memory.

Measured with immunoSEQ multiplex PCR; TCRdb has only the in-frame clones, and not every one. The data hold over a million clones, with approximately 78% observed a single time. General observations from the study: Clonotype sharing levels among donors were expected to vary with sequencing depth. Represented diversity, genetic and exposure-history alike, was limited by few donors.

CDR3 length: 14 amino acids. The germline CDR1 and CDR2 sequences are SSHAT and FNYEAQ (reference sequence). The V gene lost 1 base and the J gene lost 1 base, with 6 bases spanning the gap. As concerns this clone: Its antigen is currently unknown.

The sequence was obtained from a man aged 18 to 30 in good health. Some clones in this sample may be carry-over from other donors' samples. Sequenced: memory CD4+ T cells from PBMCs. Documented subset: CD45RA-negative fraction. The chain uses TRBV7-7 and TRBJ2-3, with no clear D. The CDR3 is CASSLEPGTDTQYF. CDR3 bases: TGTGCCAGCAGCTTAGAGCCGGGCACAGATACGCAGTATTTT.